This T cell receptor (beta chain) was captured in a study of T cells after yellow fever vaccination. Study information: Each low-cell-number fraction was prepared by means of SMART-Seq v4 Ultra Low Input.

CDR1 is MGHRA and CDR2 is YSYEKL in the germline V gene. V was trimmed by 4 bases and J by 1 base, leaving 14 bases between them. The CDR3 totals 17 residues. Synthesis of TCR cDNA relied on 5'RACE template switching, which attached a universal primer site and UMIs. Each CDR3 protein gets one entry after TCRdb re-called the 5' RACE reads with MiXCR. The sample has some 560,000 distinct CDR3 sequences; around 16% are singletons. In regard to this clonotype: Its antigen is currently unknown.

The study's findings and limits: The secondary response was weaker but peaked faster, day 5 versus 15. Detected again after the booster were most primary-vaccination clones, at 96% CD4 and approximately 87% CD8.

Sample: PBMCs, taken roughly 5 days after the first yellow fever vaccination. The chain joins TRBV4-1 to TRBJ2-6; D gene uncertain. This clonotype was obtained from a man between 18 and 29 years old who received the YFV17D yellow fever vaccine. The CDR3 reads CASSRGIPTSGANVLTF. The CDR3 DNA is TGCGCCAGCAGCCGTGGGATCCCAACTTCTGGGGCCAACGTCCTGACTTTC.